This T cell receptor beta chain emerged from a study of response to subunit inactivated influenza vaccine. A remark on this clonotype: A junction end diverges from the germline sequence, so it may reflect a read error.

CDR3 length: 16 residues. The germline V gene encodes CDR1 SGHRS and CDR2 YFSETQ. TCRdb processed the RT-PCR reads anew with MiXCR; each CDR3 protein has one entry. This sample has about 570,000 distinct CDR3 sequences; about 11% occur once, and the top ten carry roughly 11%. These data were also reused for a study on T cells expressing NK-cell markers. From that report: Synthesis of TCR beta cDNA relied on 5'RACE template switching carrying UMIs. Seven of the eight sequenced donors were classified as HCMV-seropositive, and one was classified as seronegative. Within several experiments, an anti-gamma-delta TCR antibody kept the sorting limited to alpha-beta TCR T cells. Dominant NKG2C+ clonotypes accounted for about 1.0-8% of CD8+ T cells in about six donors.

The clonotype originates from a middle-aged man who received an inactivated influenza vaccine. V usage is TRBV5-1 and J usage is TRBJ2-3; 10 bases map to TRBD1. The source material was PBMCs from blood, sampled on the day of vaccination. The chain's CDR3 is CASSMETGGSAETQYF. CDR3 nucleotides: TGCGCCAGCAGCATGGAGACAGGGGGCTCCGCAGAGACGCAGTATTTT. Full variable domain (missing parts from reference TRBV5-1 and TRBJ2-3): KAGVTQTPRYLIKTRGQQVTLSCSPISGHRSVSWYQQTPGQGLQFLFEYFSETQRNKGNFPGRFSGRQFSNSRSEMNVSTLELGDSALYLCASSMETGGSAETQYFGPGTRLTVL.